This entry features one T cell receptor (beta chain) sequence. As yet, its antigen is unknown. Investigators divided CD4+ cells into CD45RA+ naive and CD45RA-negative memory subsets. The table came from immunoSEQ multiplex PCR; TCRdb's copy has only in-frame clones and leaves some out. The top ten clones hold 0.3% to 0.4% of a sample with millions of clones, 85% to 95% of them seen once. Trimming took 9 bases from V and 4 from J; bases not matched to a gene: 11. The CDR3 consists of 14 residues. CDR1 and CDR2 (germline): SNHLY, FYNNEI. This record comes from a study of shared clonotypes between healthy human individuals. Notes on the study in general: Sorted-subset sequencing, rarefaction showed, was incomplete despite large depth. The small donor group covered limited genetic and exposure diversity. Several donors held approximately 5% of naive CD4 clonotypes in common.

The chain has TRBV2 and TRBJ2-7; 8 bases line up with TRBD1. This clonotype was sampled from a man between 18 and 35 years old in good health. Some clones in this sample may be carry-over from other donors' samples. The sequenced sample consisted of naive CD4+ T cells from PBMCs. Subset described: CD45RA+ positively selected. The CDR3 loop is CASSPQGAMYEQYF. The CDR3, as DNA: TGTGCCAGTTCACCCCAGGGGGCTATGTACGAGCAGTACTTC.